The 7 T cell receptor beta chains in this list originate from one sample, sequenced in a study of T cell repertoires in cytomegalovirus infection. For these receptors, no antigen is known. TCRdb itself ran the reads through MiXCR, one entry per CDR3 protein. The table lists about 900,000 distinct CDR3 sequences, roughly 31% of them singletons. Sequencing was performed on cultured CD8+ T cells from PBMCs, taken from culture after CMV antigen stimulation. These receptors were taken from a human donor in good health (CMV status not recorded). Some clones in this sample may be carry-over from other donors' samples.

This rearrangement joins TRBV20-1 to TRBJ1-1, with D maybe TRBD1 (5 bases). V dropped 6 bases and J dropped 6 bases, with 20 bases sitting between them. CDR3 length: 14 residues. CDR1 DFQATT and CDR2 SNEGSKA come from the germline V gene (reference sequence). For the CDR3, the DNA is TGCAGTGCACCAAAAAGGGACGGACTTTCTGAAGCTTTCTTT. Translation: CSAPKRDGLSEAFF.

This clonotype occurred many times. The chain links TRBV4-1 to TRBJ2-5; 9 bases agree with TRBD1. CDR1 and CDR2 (germline): MGHRA, YSYEKL. V lost 4 bases, J lost 6 bases, and 3 bases stayed unmatched. The CDR3 contains 13 residues. DNA of the CDR3: TGCGCCAGCAGCCCCGGGACAGGGAAGACCCAGTACTTC. Encoded protein: CASSPGTGKTQYF.

This clonotype was counted only a few times. The V call is TRBV12-3 or TRBV12-4, the J call TRBJ2-4; tentative D call: TRBD2 (5 bases). The CDR3 has 16 amino acids. Trimming pared 6 bases from V and 1 base from J, leaving 16 bases between. In DNA form, the CDR3 reads TGTGCCAGCAGCCCCGCCTTTCCGGGGGCCAAAAACATTCAGTACTTC. Translated: CASSPAFPGAKNIQYF.

V and J are TRBV6-6 and TRBJ2-7, with D perhaps given as TRBD1 or TRBD2 (6 bases each). Trimming pared 1 base from V and 4 bases from J, leaving 23 bases between. Germline V lookup: CDR1 MNHNY, CDR2 SVGAGI (reference sequence). CDR3 length: 18 residues. CDR3 loop: CASSYWGAGGNRSYEQYF. Written as DNA, the CDR3 is TGTGCCAGCAGTTACTGGGGGGCTGGGGGCAATAGGTCGTACGAGCAGTACTTC.

The V call is TRBV5-5, the J call TRBJ1-5; D remains unclear. V lost 1 base, J lost 4 bases, and 9 bases lay in between. The CDR3 length is 14 residues. Looked up from germline, CDR1 is SGHKS and CDR2 is YYEKEE (reference sequence). This CDR3 is CASSLWAVNQPQHF. The CDR3 nucleotides are TGTGCCAGCAGCTTGTGGGCGGTGAATCAGCCCCAGCATTTT. Full variable domain (remainder filled in from reference TRBV5-5 and TRBJ1-5): DAGVTQSPTHLIKTRGQQVTLRCSPISGHKSVSWYQQVLGQGPQFIFQYYEKEERGRGNFPDRFSARQFPNYSSELNVNALLLGDSALYLCASSLWAVNQPQHFGDGTRLSIL.

This chain uses TRBV6-6 with TRBJ2-2; TRBD1 aligns across 10 bases. V was pared by 2 bases and J by 1 base, with 4 bases of the junction left unmatched. The CDR3 spans 17 residues. Germline lookup yields CDR1 MNHNY and CDR2 SVGAGI (reference sequence). CDR3 sequence reads: CASSYRDRGLNTGELFF. CDR3 nucleotides: TGTGCCAGCAGTTACCGGGACAGGGGCCTGAACACCGGGGAGCTGTTTTTT.

This clonotype has at least ten counts. This chain joins TRBV7-2 and TRBJ2-7, with TRBD1 matching 9 bases. Trimming removed 5 bases from V and 3 bases from J; junction bases left unmatched: 2. Per germline, CDR1 SGHTA and CDR2 FQGNSA. The CDR3 loop spans 13 amino acids. The CDR3, as DNA: TGTGCCAGCAGCATGGGACAGGGCTACGAGCAGTACGTC. It yields the protein CASSMGQGYEQYV.